The 32 T cell receptor beta chains reported below all come from one sample, sequenced in a study of radiation and T cells in renal cell carcinoma. Time point indicated: blood 4 weeks post-SBRT, at nephrectomy. Treatment here: 15 Gy SBRT to primary tumor, nephrectomy 4 weeks later. Sequencing was performed with immunoSEQ multiplex PCR; in TCRdb, only in-frame clones are kept and a portion is missing. The sample consists of 50,000 to 70,000 clones, about three quarters of them appearing once. Sequenced here: blood, sampled from a patient whose treatment included radiotherapy and nephrectomy. These receptor sequences come from a man between 60 and 75 years old with renal cell carcinoma.

The V call is TRBV11-2, the J call TRBJ1-1; tentative D call: TRBD1 (5 bases). The CDR3 runs to 14 residues. V shed 5 bases and J shed 10 bases, with 20 bases lying between them. Germline V gene lookup returns CDR1 SGHAT and CDR2 FQNNGV. CDR3 sequence: CASSRQDAARGAFF. The CDR3, as DNA: TGTGCCAGCAGCCGGCAGGACGCAGCGAGGGGAGCTTTCTTT.

The V call is TRBV2, the J call TRBJ2-5; tentative D call: TRBD1 (6 bases). CDR1 and CDR2 from the germline V gene are SNHLY and FYNNEI. The CDR3 is made up of 14 amino acids. Trimming removed 7 bases from V and 1 base from J, with 13 bases in between. CDR3 amino acids: CASTYRASQETQYF. In DNA form, the CDR3 reads TGTGCCAGCACCTACAGGGCATCCCAAGAGACCCAGTACTTC.

V and J are TRBV9 and TRBJ2-5; 10 bases agree with TRBD2. V was clipped by 0 bases and J by 5 bases; unmatched bases: 4. From germline, CDR1 is SGDLS and CDR2 YYNGEE. This CDR3 is built from 15 residues. CDR3 nucleotides: TGTGCCAGCAGCGTAGGACTAGCGGGCTCGGAGACCCAGTACTTC. It codes for CASSVGLAGSETQYF.

This sequence joins TRBV6-5 and TRBJ1-4, with D unresolved. V lost 2 bases, J lost 7 bases, and 17 bases lay in between. Germline CDR1 reads MNHEY; CDR2 reads SVGAGI. This CDR3 contains 16 residues. This chain's CDR3 is CASSYLSGGSGEKLFF. The CDR3 DNA follows: TGTGCCAGCAGTTACCTGTCGGGAGGCTCGGGTGAAAAACTGTTTTTT.

This clone was detected a few times. Other DNA sequences in the same sample also yield this CDR3. The rearrangement links TRBV5-6 to TRBJ2-2, with D perhaps matching TRBD2 (6 bases). This CDR3 has 13 residues. Trimming pared 5 bases from V and 5 bases from J, leaving 10 bases between. Germline loops: CDR1 SGHDT, CDR2 YYEEEE. In DNA form, the CDR3 reads TGTGCCAGCAGGGGGAGGAGGACCGGGGAGCTGTTTTTT. This sequence encodes CASRGRRTGELFF.

The chain combines TRBV4-1 with TRBJ2-3; TRBD2 agrees at 15 bases. The junction had 4 bases not matched to a gene; V was cut back by 0 bases and J by 9 bases. This CDR3 contains 16 residues. CDR1 is MGHRA and CDR2 is YSYEKL in the germline V gene. CDR3 in amino acids: CASSQEGTSGGRTQYF. Here the CDR3 DNA reads TGCGCCAGCAGCCAAGAAGGGACTAGCGGGGGGCGAACGCAGTATTTT.

V and J are TRBV30 and TRBJ2-3; a possible D gene is TRBD1 (5 bases). Germline CDR1 GTSNPN, CDR2 SVGIG (reference sequence). This CDR3 has 11 amino acids. Between the trimmed V and J ends, which lost 3 bases and 8 bases, there was a span of 9 bases. For the CDR3, the DNA is TGTGCCTGGAGGGGGCGAGGTACGCAGTATTTT. Its translation is CAWRGRGTQYF.

V usage is TRBV7-2 and J usage is TRBJ2-1, with 7 bases lining up with TRBD2. This CDR3 comprises 16 residues. V gave up 6 bases and J gave up 6 bases; unmatched junction bases: 14. Germline-derived CDR1 and CDR2 are SGHTA and FQGNSA. The chain's CDR3 is CASRAPQRGSFNEQFF. The CDR3 DNA is TGTGCCAGCAGAGCCCCCCAGCGGGGAAGTTTCAATGAGCAGTTCTTC. The full variable domain, completed using reference TRBV7-2 and TRBJ2-1, is GAGVSQSPSNKVTEKGKDVELRCDPISGHTALYWYRQSLGQGLEFLIYFQGNSAPDKSGLPSDRFSAERTGGSVSTLTIQRTQQEDSAVYLCASRAPQRGSFNEQFFGPGTRLTVL.

Here the CDR3 reads CASSDPTGLAVQETQYF. Here the CDR3 DNA reads TGCGCCAGCAGTGACCCCACGGGACTAGCGGTCCAAGAGACCCAGTACTTC. The rearrangement links TRBV10-2 to TRBJ2-5; 11 nucleotides line up with TRBD2. The CDR3 consists of 17 residues. The V segment lost 3 bases and the J segment 1 base; nucleotides outside the gene matches: 7. CDR1 and CDR2 from the germline V gene are WSHSY and SAAADI.

The chain uses TRBV7-6 and TRBJ2-5, with 7 bases aligning to TRBD2. The CDR3 consists of 16 residues. Germline CDR1 is SGHVS and CDR2 is FNYEAQ. The V segment lost 4 bases and the J segment 1 base; nucleotides outside the gene matches: 9. CDR3 protein: CASSSRGTTTQETQYF. DNA of the CDR3: TGTGCCAGCAGCTCTAGAGGGACTACGACCCAAGAGACCCAGTACTTC.

This clone appeared once. The CDR3, as DNA: TGTGCCAGCAGCTTAGTAAGGGGGCTTGGGACCGGGGAGCTGTTTTTT. The encoded protein is CASSLVRGLGTGELFF. The J gene is TRBJ2-2, the V gene TRBV11-2, with 7 bases matching TRBD1. Germline V gene sequence: CDR1 SGHAT, CDR2 FQNNGV. The CDR3 runs 16 residues. The junction had 7 bases not matched to a gene; V was cut back by 1 base and J by 5 bases.

By its share, this clone is medium-sized. The chain carries TRBV11-2 and TRBJ1-1; D is unresolved. V lost 5 bases to trimming and J lost 8 bases, with 9 bases between them. The CDR3 is made up of 11 amino acids. CDR1 is SGHAT and CDR2 is FQNNGV in the germline V gene. This CDR3 is CASSQTSEAFF. In DNA form, the CDR3 reads TGTGCCAGCAGCCAGACTTCGGAAGCTTTCTTT.

The chain combines TRBV5-1 with TRBJ2-1, with TRBD1 as a possible D gene (6 bases). Germline V gene lookup returns CDR1 SGHRS and CDR2 YFSETQ. CDR3 length equals 17 residues. Trimming shortened V by 4 bases and J by 2 bases, and 19 bases separated the two germline ends. CDR3 nucleotide sequence: TGCGCCAGCAGCCCACAGGGCATTAGTGTCCCCTACAATGAGCAGTTCTTC. Translation gives CASSPQGISVPYNEQFF.

The chain is built from TRBV10-2 and TRBJ2-1, with TRBD2 identical over 10 bases. The CDR3 runs 14 residues. With 4 bases clipped from V and 5 bases from J, the junction kept 2 bases outside the gene matches. Germline V gives CDR1 WSHSY, CDR2 SAAADI. This CDR3 reads CASSVGLANNEQFF. The DNA of the CDR3 is TGCGCCAGCAGTGTGGGACTAGCGAACAATGAGCAGTTCTTC.

The V and J genes are TRBV30 and TRBJ1-5; 7 nucleotides align to TRBD1. Looked up from germline, CDR1 is GTSNPN and CDR2 is SVGIG (reference sequence). Trimming at V came to 3 bases and at J to 9 bases, leaving 11 bases not matched to a gene. The CDR3 is 14 amino acids. The CDR3 sequence is CAWRDGTATGPQHF. In DNA form, the CDR3 reads TGTGCCTGGAGGGACGGGACAGCAACTGGGCCCCAGCATTTT.

The chain joins TRBV2 to TRBJ1-5; D gene uncertain. The CDR3 runs to 16 residues. CDR1 and CDR2 from the germline V gene are SNHLY and FYNNEI. Trimming pared 6 bases from V and 0 bases from J, leaving 15 bases between. CDR3 nucleotide sequence: TGTGCCAGCAGCGTGGGGAGGGAATATAGCAATCAGCCCCAGCATTTT. Translation gives CASSVGREYSNQPQHF.

A few counts support this clone. This rearrangement joins TRBV7-8 to TRBJ1-1; D uncertain. With 4 bases removed from V and 3 bases from J, the gap between germline ends came to 9 bases. Germline assignment: CDR1 SGHVS and CDR2 FQNEAQ. CDR3 length equals 13 residues. The CDR3 DNA is TGTGCCAGCAGCTCGACGGTGTACACTGAAGCTTTCTTT. Its translation: CASSSTVYTEAFF.

The chain has TRBV30 and TRBJ1-1; 7 bases line up with TRBD1. Trimming removed 2 bases from V and 1 base from J; junction bases left unmatched: 1. The CDR3 covers 13 residues. In germline, CDR1 is GTSNPN, CDR2 SVGIG (reference sequence). The CDR3 protein is CAWSSGGNTEAFF. In DNA, the CDR3 is TGTGCCTGGAGTTCAGGGGGGAACACTGAAGCTTTCTTT. The variable domain in full, completed from reference TRBV30 and TRBJ1-1, reads SQTIHQWPATLVQPVGSPLSLECTVEGTSNPNLYWYRQAAGRGLQLLFYSVGIGQISSEVPQNLSASRPQDRQFILSSKKLLLSDSGFYLCAWSSGGNTEAFFGQGTRLTVV.

The V call is TRBV9, the J call TRBJ1-1, with TRBD1 matching over 7 bases. Germline loops: CDR1 SGDLS, CDR2 YYNGEE. This CDR3 spans 14 amino acids. The J segment lost 0 bases and the V segment lost 5 bases, leaving 4 bases of the junction unmatched. The CDR3 nucleotides read TGTGCCAGCAGTCCAGGGGGTTTGAACACTGAAGCTTTCTTT. This encodes CASSPGGLNTEAFF.

The rearrangement joins TRBV19 to TRBJ2-7, with D possibly being TRBD1 or TRBD2 (5 bases each). Germline CDR1 LNHDA, CDR2 SQIVND (reference sequence). Trimming took 6 bases from V and 5 from J, leaving 14 bases between them. This CDR3 region has 13 residues. As DNA, the CDR3 is TGTGCCAGTAGCCCCGGGACGGTAGACGAGCAGTACGTC. This encodes CASSPGTVDEQYV.

The rearrangement joins TRBV18 to TRBJ1-2, with 10 nucleotides matching TRBD1. Germline CDR1 is KGHSH and CDR2 is LQKENI. The junction had 12 bases not matched to a gene; V was cut back by 4 bases and J by 4 bases. The CDR3 runs 17 residues. The DNA of the CDR3 is TGTGCCAGCTCACAACCGGGACAGGGGATTCAGGGCTATGGCTACACCTTC. Encoded protein: CASSQPGQGIQGYGYTF.

V gene TRBV19 combines with J gene TRBJ1-2, with TRBD1 matching over 10 bases. V trimming: 5 bases; J trimming: 4 bases; junction bases outside the gene matches: 10. Germline values: CDR1 LNHDA, CDR2 SQIVND (reference sequence). This CDR3 is built from 16 residues. The CDR3 DNA follows: TGTGCCAGTAGTCGACAGGGGGCCGATCAGGGCTATGGCTACACCTTC. It is translated as CASSRQGADQGYGYTF.

This chain links TRBV6-6 with TRBJ2-5; 10 bases fit TRBD2. The germline gives CDR1 MNHNY, CDR2 SVGAGI (reference sequence). The CDR3 is made up of 15 amino acids. J gave up 1 base and V 9 bases, and 8 bases lay outside the gene matches. CDR3 DNA: TGTGCCAGGGTCGGACTAGCGGAAATCCAAGAGACCCAGTACTTC. The encoded protein is CARVGLAEIQETQYF.

This clone was detected only a few times. This chain connects TRBV2 to TRBJ2-5; 12 nucleotides align to TRBD2. The germline gives CDR1 SNHLY, CDR2 FYNNEI. The CDR3 contains 15 residues. The V and J ends lost 7 bases and 5 bases, in that order; junction bases with no gene match: 8. The CDR3 protein is CASTTPLAGGETQYF. The CDR3 DNA is TGTGCCAGCACCACCCCACTAGCGGGAGGCGAGACCCAGTACTTC.

V usage is TRBV5-6 and J usage is TRBJ1-4; D call uncertain. The CDR3 length is 11 residues. V lost 0 bases, J lost 8 bases, and 2 bases lay in between. The germline gives CDR1 SGHDT, CDR2 YYEEEE. CDR3 sequence reads: CASSLGEKLFF. CDR3 nucleotide sequence: TGTGCCAGCAGCTTGGGGGAAAAACTGTTTTTT.

The chain has TRBV9 and TRBJ2-1; D assignment may be TRBD1 or TRBD2 (5 bases each). The CDR3 spans 15 residues. Germline assignment: CDR1 SGDLS and CDR2 YYNGEE. V gave up 5 bases and J gave up 7 bases, with 19 bases separating them. CDR3 amino acids: CASSGTSVPSNEQFF. In nucleotides, the CDR3 is TGTGCCAGCAGTGGGACGTCCGTCCCGTCGAATGAGCAGTTCTTC. Supplemented by reference TRBV9 and TRBJ2-1, the full variable domain reads DSGVTQTPKHLITATGQRVTLRCSPRSGDLSVYWYQQSLDQGLQFLIQYYNGEERAKGNILERFSAQQFPDLHSELNLSSLELGDSALYFCASSGTSVPSNEQFFGPGTRLTVL.

DNA for the CDR3: TGTGCCAGCAGCTTACAAGCAACGGCCCGCGAAGGCACAGATACGCAGTATTTT. This encodes CASSLQATAREGTDTQYF. The chain combines TRBV7-3 with TRBJ2-3; no clear D gene. Germline CDR1 SGHTA, CDR2 FQGTGA. CDR3 length: 18 residues. Between the trimmed V and J ends, which lost 2 bases and 1 base, there was a span of 19 bases.

The chain has TRBV2 and TRBJ2-3; 11 nucleotides match TRBD2. Germline CDR1 reads SNHLY; CDR2 reads FYNNEI. Trimming took 5 bases from V and 1 from J; bases not matched to a gene: 2. The CDR3 sequence is 15 residues long. CDR3 region: CASSTTSGGTDTQYF. The CDR3 DNA reads TGTGCCAGCAGTACGACTAGCGGGGGCACAGATACGCAGTATTTT.

This clone has just one count. The chain combines TRBV6-6 with TRBJ2-7, with D perhaps matching TRBD2 (5 bases). V shed 7 bases and J shed 7 bases, with 11 bases lying between them. CDR1 MNHNY and CDR2 SVGAGI come from the germline V gene (reference sequence). CDR3 size: 11 residues. The DNA of the CDR3 is TGTGCCAGCACCGAAGCGGATGAGCAGTACTTC. This gives the protein CASTEADEQYF.

The chain has TRBV2 and TRBJ1-5, with D possibly TRBD1 on 6 matching bases. The V end lost 8 bases, the J end lost 3 bases, and 11 bases lay between the germline ends. CDR1 is SNHLY and CDR2 is FYNNEI in the germline V gene. CDR3 size: 13 residues. The DNA for the CDR3 is TGTGCCAGCGCGGGGGGCAACAATCAGCCCCAGCATTTT. Protein product: CASAGGNNQPQHF.

This chain joins TRBV19 and TRBJ1-3; D is possibly TRBD1 (5 bases). V was trimmed by 5 bases and J by 1 base, leaving 12 bases between them. The germline gives CDR1 LNHDA, CDR2 SQIVND (reference sequence). There are 15 residues in the CDR3. In DNA form, the CDR3 reads TGTGCCAGTAGTGATCGAGGGGCTTCTGGAAACACCATATATTTT. Protein: CASSDRGASGNTIYF.

This clone was seen a few times. The chain has TRBV30 and TRBJ1-5, with D hard to call. V gave up 1 base and J gave up 5 bases, with 9 bases separating them. The V gene's germline CDR1 is GTSNPN and CDR2 SVGIG (reference sequence). This CDR3 region has 13 residues. CDR3 coding DNA: TGTGCCTGGAGTGGCGAGCGCGATCAGCCCCAGCATTTT. Protein sequence: CAWSGERDQPQHF.